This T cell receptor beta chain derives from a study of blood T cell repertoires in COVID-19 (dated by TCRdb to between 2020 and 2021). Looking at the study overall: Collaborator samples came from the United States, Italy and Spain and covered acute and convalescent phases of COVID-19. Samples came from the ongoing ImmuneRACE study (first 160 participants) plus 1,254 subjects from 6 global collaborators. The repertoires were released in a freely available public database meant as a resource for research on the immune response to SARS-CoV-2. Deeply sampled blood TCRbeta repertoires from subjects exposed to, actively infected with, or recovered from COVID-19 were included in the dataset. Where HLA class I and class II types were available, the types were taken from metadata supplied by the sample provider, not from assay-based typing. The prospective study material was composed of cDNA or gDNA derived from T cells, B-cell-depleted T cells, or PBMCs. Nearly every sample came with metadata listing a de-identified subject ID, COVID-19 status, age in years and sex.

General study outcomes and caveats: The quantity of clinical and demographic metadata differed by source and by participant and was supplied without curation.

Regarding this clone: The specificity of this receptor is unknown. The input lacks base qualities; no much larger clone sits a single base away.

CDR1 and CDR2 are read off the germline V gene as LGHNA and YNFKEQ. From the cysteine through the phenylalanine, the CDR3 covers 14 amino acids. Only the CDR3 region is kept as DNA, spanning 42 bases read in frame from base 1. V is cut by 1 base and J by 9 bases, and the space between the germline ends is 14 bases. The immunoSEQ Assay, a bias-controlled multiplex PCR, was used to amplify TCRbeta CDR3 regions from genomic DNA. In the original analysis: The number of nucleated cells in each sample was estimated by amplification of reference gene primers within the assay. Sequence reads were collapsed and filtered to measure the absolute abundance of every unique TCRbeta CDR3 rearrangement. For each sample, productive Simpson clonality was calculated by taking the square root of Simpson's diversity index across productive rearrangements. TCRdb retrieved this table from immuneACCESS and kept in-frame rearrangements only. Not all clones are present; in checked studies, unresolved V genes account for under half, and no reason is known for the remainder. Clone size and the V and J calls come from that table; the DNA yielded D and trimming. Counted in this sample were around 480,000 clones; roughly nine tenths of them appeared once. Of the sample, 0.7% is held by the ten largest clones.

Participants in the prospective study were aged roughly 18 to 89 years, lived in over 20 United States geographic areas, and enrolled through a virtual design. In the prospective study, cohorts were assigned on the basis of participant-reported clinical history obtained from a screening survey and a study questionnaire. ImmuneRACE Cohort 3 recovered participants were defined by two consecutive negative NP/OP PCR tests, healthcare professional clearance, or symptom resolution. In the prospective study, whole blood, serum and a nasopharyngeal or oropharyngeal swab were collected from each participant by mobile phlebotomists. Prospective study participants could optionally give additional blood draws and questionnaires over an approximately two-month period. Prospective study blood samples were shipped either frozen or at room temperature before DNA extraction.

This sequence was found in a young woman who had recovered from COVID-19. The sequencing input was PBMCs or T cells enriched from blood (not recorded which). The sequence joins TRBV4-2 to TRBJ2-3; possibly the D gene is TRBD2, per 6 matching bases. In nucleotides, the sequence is TGTGCCAGCAGCCAAGTCGGGGCCGGGAGAACGCAGTATTTT. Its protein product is CASSQVGAGRTQYF.